Listed below are T cell receptor beta chains from one sample, sequenced in a study of blood T cells in healthy people across ages. TCRdb reanalysed the 5' RACE reads using MiXCR and keeps one entry per CDR3 protein. This table holds about 1.5 million distinct CDR3 sequences, under 55% found once. The specimen sequenced was blood. The receptor source for this set is a woman aged 18-30 years in good health. Each CDR3 is given with its conserved first and last residue. A D gene is named only where the DNA matches it firmly. Clone size is shown for a subset of rows, as once, few, many or a class of expanded clone.

V: TRBV10-2; D: -; size: few; J: TRBJ2-7; DNA: TGCGCCAGCACTCCCAGCGGCGGCCGAAGCGAGCAGTACTTC; CDR3: CASTPSGGRSEQYF
V: TRBV7-9; D: -; size: few; J: TRBJ2-3; DNA: TGTGCCAGCAGCTTCAGGGCCACTAGCACAGATACGCAGTATTTT; CDR3: CASSFRATSTDTQYF
V: TRBV6-2/TRBV6-3; D: -; size: few; J: TRBJ2-1; DNA: TGTGCCACCGTGGACTACGGCCCTTACAATGAGCAGTTCTTC; CDR3: CATVDYGPYNEQFF
V: TRBV6-6; D: -; size: -; J: TRBJ2-5; DNA: TGTGCCAGCAGAGACAGGTTTGAGGAGCAGTACTTC; CDR3: CASRDRFEEQYF
V: TRBV7-9; D: -; size: -; J: TRBJ2-3; DNA: TGTGCCAGCAGCTTATTTCCATTGACCACAGATACGCAGTATTTT; CDR3: CASSLFPLTTDTQYF
V: TRBV6-2/TRBV6-3; D: TRBD1; size: -; J: TRBJ2-7; DNA: TGTGCCAGCAGTTCTCACAGGGGACCCAACTCCTACGAGCAGTACTTC; CDR3: CASSSHRGPNSYEQYF
V: TRBV6-2/TRBV6-3; D: -; size: few; J: TRBJ2-6; DNA: TGTGCCACCGGATCAGGCTCTGGGGCCAACGTCCTGACTTTC; CDR3: CATGSGSGANVLTF
V: TRBV3-1; D: -; size: few; J: TRBJ2-5; DNA: TGTGCCAGCAGCCAAGACGCGTACCAAGAGACCCAGTACTTC; CDR3: CASSQDAYQETQYF
V: TRBV7-6; D: -; size: few; J: TRBJ1-4; DNA: TGTGCCAGCAGCCTTTCGTCGGGACTGAGAAATGAAAAACTGTTTTTT; CDR3: CASSLSSGLRNEKLFF
V: TRBV18; D: -; size: -; J: TRBJ1-1; DNA: TGTGCCAGCTCACCAACACAGACGAACACTGAAGCTTTCTTT; CDR3: CASSPTQTNTEAFF
V: TRBV7-9; D: TRBD1; size: once; J: TRBJ1-1; DNA: TGTGCCAGCAGCGAACAGGGGGGGGTAGGAACTGAAGCTTTCTTT; CDR3: CASSEQGGVGTEAFF
V: TRBV20-1; D: TRBD1; size: few; J: TRBJ1-2; DNA: TGCAGTGCTAGGAAGACAGGGGGCTATGGCTACACCTTC; CDR3: CSARKTGGYGYTF
V: TRBV6-1; D: -; size: -; J: TRBJ1-2; DNA: TGTGCCAGCAGGGTCAGGGTCGGTGGCTACACCTTC; CDR3: CASRVRVGGYTF
V: TRBV20-1; D: -; size: few; J: TRBJ2-3; DNA: TGCAGTGCTAGAGATGCCCTCACAGATACGCAGTATTTT; CDR3: CSARDALTDTQYF
V: TRBV20-1; D: -; size: few; J: TRBJ1-5; DNA: TGCAGTGCTAGAGATTCCCTTACACATGGTCCCCAGCATTTT; CDR3: CSARDSLTHGPQHF
V: TRBV20-1; D: -; size: -; J: TRBJ1-1; DNA: TGCAGTGCAGGCAGGGGAAGCGCTGAAGCTTTCTTT; CDR3: CSAGRGSAEAFF
V: TRBV11-2; D: -; size: -; J: TRBJ1-3; DNA: TGTGCCAGCAGCGATAACAGGGGAAACACCATATATTTT; CDR3: CASSDNRGNTIYF
V: TRBV7-2; D: -; size: -; J: TRBJ2-1; DNA: TGTGCCAGCAGCTTAGCCCAATATGCCAATGAGCAGTTATTC; CDR3: CASSLAQYANEQLF
V: TRBV12-3/TRBV12-4; D: TRBD1; size: -; J: TRBJ1-4; DNA: TGTGCCAGCAGTTTAGTGACAGGCACAGGGGGAAAACTGTTTTTT; CDR3: CASSLVTGTGGKLFF
V: TRBV12-3/TRBV12-4; D: -; size: -; J: TRBJ1-5; DNA: TGTGCCAGCAGTTTTACGCGGAGTATCAGCCCCCAGCATTTT; CDR3: CASSFTRSISPQHF
V: TRBV25-1; D: -; size: -; J: TRBJ2-7; DNA: TGTGCCACCGGTGTTTGGGTCTCCTACGAGCAGTACTTC; CDR3: CATGVWVSYEQYF
V: TRBV29-1; D: -; size: few; J: TRBJ2-7; DNA: TGCAGCGTTGCATTTGAGGGGGGTGGGCAGTACTTC; CDR3: CSVAFEGGGQYF
V: TRBV7-9; D: -; size: -; J: TRBJ1-2; DNA: TGTGCCAGCAGCCGCGGTGACGAGTTATATGGCTACACCTTC; CDR3: CASSRGDELYGYTF
V: TRBV20-1; D: -; size: -; J: TRBJ2-3; DNA: TGCAGTGCTGCCCCGACTACAGGAAGAACAGGTACGCAGTATTTT; CDR3: CSAAPTTGRTGTQYF